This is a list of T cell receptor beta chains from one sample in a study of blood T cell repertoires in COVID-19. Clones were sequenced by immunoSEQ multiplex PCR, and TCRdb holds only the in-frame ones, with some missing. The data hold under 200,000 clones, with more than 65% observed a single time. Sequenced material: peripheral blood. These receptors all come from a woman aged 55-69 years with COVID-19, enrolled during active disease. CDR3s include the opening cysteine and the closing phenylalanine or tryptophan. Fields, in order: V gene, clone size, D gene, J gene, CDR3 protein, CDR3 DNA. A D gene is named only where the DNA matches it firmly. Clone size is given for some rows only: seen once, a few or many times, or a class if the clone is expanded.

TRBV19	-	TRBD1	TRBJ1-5	CASRSTGGGNQPQHF	TGTGCCAGTAGAAGCACAGGGGGTGGCAATCAGCCCCAGCATTTT
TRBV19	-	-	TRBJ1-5	CASSIGSGNQPQHF	TGTGCCAGTAGTATAGGCAGTGGCAATCAGCCCCAGCATTTT
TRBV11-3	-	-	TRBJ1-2	CASSSYRRALNYGYTF	TGTGCCAGCAGCAGTTACAGGAGGGCCCTAAACTATGGCTACACCTTC
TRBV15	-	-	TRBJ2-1	CATTRSGLGSYNEQFF	TGTGCCACCACTAGGTCGGGGTTGGGTTCCTACAATGAGCAGTTCTTC
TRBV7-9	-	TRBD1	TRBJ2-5	CASSPSGTGLTQYF	TGTGCCAGCAGCCCGTCCGGGACAGGGCTGACCCAGTACTTC
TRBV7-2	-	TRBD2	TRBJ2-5	CASSPGTSLGETQYF	TGTGCCAGCAGCCCAGGGACTAGCTTGGGGGAGACCCAGTACTTC
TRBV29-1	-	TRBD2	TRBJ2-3	CSVEGTSGRLTDTQYF	TGCAGCGTTGAGGGGACTAGCGGGAGGTTGACAGATACGCAGTATTTT
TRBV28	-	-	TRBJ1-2	CASSTNRGYTF	TGTGCCAGCAGTACCAACAGGGGCTACACCTTC
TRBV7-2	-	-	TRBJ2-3	CASSPVQGGTDTQYF	TGTGCCAGCAGCCCAGTACAGGGAGGCACAGATACGCAGTATTTT
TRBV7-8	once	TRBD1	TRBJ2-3	CASSGQGLNTDTQYF	TGTGCCAGCAGCGGACAGGGTCTTAACACAGATACGCAGTATTTT
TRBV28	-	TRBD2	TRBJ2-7	CASSLGGESGEQYF	TGTGCCAGCAGTTTAGGGGGGGAGTCAGGCGAGCAGTACTTC
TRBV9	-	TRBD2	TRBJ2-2	CASSVRAGVLTVGELFF	TGTGCCAGCAGCGTACGAGCGGGAGTCCTTACGGTCGGGGAGCTGTTTTTT
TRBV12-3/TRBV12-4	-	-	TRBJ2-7	CASRGSAYEQYF	TGTGCCAGCAGGGGTAGCGCGTACGAGCAGTACTTC
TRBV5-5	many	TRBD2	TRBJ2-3	CASSGGLAGTFFLDTQYF	TGTGCCAGCAGCGGCGGACTAGCGGGCACCTTTTTCTTAGATACGCAGTATTTT
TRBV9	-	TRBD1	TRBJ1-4	CASSVAGTDNEKLFF	TGTGCCAGCAGCGTAGCCGGGACAGATAATGAAAAACTGTTTTTT
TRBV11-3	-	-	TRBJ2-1	CASSDLTVGANEQFF	TGTGCCAGCAGCGACCTAACGGTGGGGGCCAATGAGCAGTTCTTC
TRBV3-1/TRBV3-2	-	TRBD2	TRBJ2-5	CASSQEASGSLKTQYF	TGTGCCAGCAGCCAAGAGGCTAGCGGGAGTTTGAAGACCCAGTACTTC